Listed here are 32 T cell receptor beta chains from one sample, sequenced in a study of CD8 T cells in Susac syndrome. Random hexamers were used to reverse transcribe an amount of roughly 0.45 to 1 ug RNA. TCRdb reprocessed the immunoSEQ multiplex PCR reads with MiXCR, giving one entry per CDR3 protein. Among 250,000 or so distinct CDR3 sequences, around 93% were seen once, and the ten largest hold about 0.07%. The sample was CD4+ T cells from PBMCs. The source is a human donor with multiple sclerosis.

In nucleotides, the CDR3 is TGTGCTAGTGGTTTGCCAGGGGAGAACACTGAAGCTTTCTTT. Its protein is CASGLPGENTEAFF. This sequence joins TRBV12-5 and TRBJ1-1; a weak D match, TRBD1 (6 bases). There are 14 residues in the CDR3. Deletions cut 2 bases from V and 1 base from J, with 8 bases between. Germline V gives CDR1 LGHNT, CDR2 FRNRAP. The full variable domain, completed using reference TRBV12-5 and TRBJ1-1, is DARVTQTPRHKVTEMGQEVTMRCQPILGHNTVFWYRQTMMQGLELLAYFRNRAPLDDSGMPKDRFSAEMPDATLATLKIQPSEPRDSAVYFCASGLPGENTEAFFGQGTRLTVV.

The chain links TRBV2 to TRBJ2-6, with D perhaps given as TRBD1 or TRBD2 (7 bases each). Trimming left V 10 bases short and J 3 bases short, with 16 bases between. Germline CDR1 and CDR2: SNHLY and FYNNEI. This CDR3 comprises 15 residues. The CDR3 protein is CAMQGGASGANVLTF. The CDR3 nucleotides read TGTGCCATGCAGGGGGGGGCCAGTGGGGCCAACGTCCTGACTTTC.

CDR3 DNA: TGCAGCGTTGAAGATCCCCAGGGGCGTTACGAGCAGTACTTC. Translating it yields CSVEDPQGRYEQYF. The chain is built from TRBV29-1 and TRBJ2-7; weak D call: TRBD1 (6 bases). With 0 bases removed from V and 4 bases from J, the gap between germline ends came to 13 bases. The length of the CDR3 is 14 residues. Germline CDR1 and CDR2: SQVTM and ANQGSEA.

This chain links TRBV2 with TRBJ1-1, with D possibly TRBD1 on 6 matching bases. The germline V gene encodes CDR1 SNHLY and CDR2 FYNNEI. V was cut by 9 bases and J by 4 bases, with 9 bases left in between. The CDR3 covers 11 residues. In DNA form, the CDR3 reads TGTGCCAGACAGGGCGGCACTGAAGCTTTCTTT. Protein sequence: CARQGGTEAFF.

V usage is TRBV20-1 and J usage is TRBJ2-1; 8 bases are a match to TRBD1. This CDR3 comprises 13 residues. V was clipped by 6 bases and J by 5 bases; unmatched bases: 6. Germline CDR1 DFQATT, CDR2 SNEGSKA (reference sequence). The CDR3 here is CSATGGPNNEQFF. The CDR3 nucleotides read TGCAGTGCCACAGGGGGGCCGAACAATGAGCAGTTCTTC.

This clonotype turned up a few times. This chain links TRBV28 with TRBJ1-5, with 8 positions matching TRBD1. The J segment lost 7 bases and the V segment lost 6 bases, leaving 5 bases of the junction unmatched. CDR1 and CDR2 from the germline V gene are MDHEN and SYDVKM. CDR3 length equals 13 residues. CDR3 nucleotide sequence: TGTGCCAGCAGCCAGGACAGGGTCCAGCCCCAGCATTTT. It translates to CASSQDRVQPQHF.

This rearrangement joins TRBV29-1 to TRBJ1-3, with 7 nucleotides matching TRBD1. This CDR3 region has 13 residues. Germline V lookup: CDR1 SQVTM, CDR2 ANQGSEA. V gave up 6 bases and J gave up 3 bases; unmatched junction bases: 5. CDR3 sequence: CSVATGVGNTIYF. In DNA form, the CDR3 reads TGCAGCGTCGCTACAGGGGTTGGAAACACCATATATTTT.

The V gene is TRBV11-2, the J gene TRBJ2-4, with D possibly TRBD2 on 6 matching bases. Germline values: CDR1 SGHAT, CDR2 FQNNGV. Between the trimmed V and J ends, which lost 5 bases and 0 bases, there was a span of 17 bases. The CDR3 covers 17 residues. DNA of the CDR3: TGTGCCAGCAGCCCGACTTGGAGCGGGCTAGCCAAAAACATTCAGTACTTC. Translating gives CASSPTWSGLAKNIQYF.

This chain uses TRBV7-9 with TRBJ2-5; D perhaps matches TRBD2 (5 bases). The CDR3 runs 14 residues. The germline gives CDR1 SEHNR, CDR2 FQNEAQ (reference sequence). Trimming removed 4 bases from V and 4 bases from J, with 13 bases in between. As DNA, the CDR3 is TGTGCCAGCAGCTCACATGTGAGGGCAGAGACCCAGTACTTC. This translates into CASSSHVRAETQYF.

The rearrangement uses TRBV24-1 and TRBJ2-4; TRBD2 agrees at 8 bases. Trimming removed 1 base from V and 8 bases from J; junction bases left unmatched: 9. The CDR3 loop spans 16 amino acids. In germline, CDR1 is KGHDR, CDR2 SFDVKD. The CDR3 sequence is CATSDLGSGSRDIQYF. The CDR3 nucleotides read TGTGCCACCAGTGATTTAGGCAGCGGGAGTCGGGACATTCAGTACTTC.

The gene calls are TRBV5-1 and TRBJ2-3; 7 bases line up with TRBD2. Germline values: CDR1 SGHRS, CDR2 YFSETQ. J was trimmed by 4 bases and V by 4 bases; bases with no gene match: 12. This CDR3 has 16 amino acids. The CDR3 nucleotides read TGCGCCAGCAGCGAAGGCGGGAGCAGAGGCGCAGATACGCAGTATTTT. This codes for CASSEGGSRGADTQYF.

CDR3 amino acids: CASSIVFTYEQYF. In DNA, the CDR3 is TGTGCCAGCAGCATAGTGTTTACCTACGAGCAGTACTTC. The chain carries TRBV6-6 and TRBJ2-7; D remains unclear. CDR3 length equals 13 residues. Germline lookup yields CDR1 MNHNY and CDR2 SVGAGI (reference sequence). The V end was cut by 6 bases, the J end by 2 bases, with 11 bases between.

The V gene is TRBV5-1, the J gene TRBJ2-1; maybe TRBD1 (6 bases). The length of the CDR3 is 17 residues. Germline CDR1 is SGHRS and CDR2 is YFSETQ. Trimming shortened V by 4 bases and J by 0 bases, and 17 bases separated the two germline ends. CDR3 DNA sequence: TGCGCCAGCAGCGACACGCACAGGGTTAGCTCCTACAATGAGCAGTTCTTC. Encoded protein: CASSDTHRVSSYNEQFF.

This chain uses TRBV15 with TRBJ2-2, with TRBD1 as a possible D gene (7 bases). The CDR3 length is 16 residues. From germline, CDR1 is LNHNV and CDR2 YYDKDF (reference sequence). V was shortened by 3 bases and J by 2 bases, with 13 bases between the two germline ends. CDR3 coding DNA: TGTGCCACCAGCAGCCAGGGGGGAGTAAACACCGGGGAGCTGTTTTTT. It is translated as CATSSQGGVNTGELFF.

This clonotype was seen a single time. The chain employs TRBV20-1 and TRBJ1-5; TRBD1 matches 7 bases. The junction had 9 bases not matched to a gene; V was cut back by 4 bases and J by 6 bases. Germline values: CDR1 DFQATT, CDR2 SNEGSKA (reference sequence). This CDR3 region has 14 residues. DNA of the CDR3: TGCAGTGCTACCGACAGGGCCCTTTCTCAGCCCCAGCATTTT. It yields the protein CSATDRALSQPQHF.

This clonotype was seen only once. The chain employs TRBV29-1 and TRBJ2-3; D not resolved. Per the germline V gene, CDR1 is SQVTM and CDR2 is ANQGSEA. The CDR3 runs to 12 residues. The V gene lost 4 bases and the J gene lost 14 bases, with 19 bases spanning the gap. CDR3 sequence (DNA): TGCAGCGTTGTAGTCTCGGCTCGATCCCCGTATTTT. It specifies CSVVVSARSPYF.

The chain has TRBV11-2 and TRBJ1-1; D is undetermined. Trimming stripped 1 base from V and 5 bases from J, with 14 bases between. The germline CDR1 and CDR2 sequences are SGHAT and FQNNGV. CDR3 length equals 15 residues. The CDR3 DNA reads TGTGCCAGCAGCTTAGTCGAGGGAGTTAGGACTGAAGCTTTCTTT. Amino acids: CASSLVEGVRTEAFF.

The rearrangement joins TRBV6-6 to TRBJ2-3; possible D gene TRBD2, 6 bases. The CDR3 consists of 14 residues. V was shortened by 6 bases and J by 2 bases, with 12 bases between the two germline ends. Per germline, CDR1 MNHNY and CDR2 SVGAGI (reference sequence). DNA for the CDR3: TGTGCCAGCAGCCGACTAGGGGTCACAGATACGCAGTATTTT. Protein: CASSRLGVTDTQYF.

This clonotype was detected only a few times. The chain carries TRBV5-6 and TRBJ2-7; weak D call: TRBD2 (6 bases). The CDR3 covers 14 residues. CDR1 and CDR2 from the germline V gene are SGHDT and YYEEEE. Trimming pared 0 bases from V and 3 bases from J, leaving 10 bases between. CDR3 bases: TGTGCCAGCAGCTTGGATGGGGGGAGCTACGAGCAGTACGTC. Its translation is CASSLDGGSYEQYV.

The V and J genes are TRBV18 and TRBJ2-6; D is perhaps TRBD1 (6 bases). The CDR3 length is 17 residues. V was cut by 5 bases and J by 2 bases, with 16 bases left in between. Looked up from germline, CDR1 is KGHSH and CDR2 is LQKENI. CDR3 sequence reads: CASSIYRVTTGANVLTF. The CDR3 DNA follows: TGTGCCAGCTCAATTTACAGGGTTACGACTGGGGCCAACGTCCTGACTTTC.

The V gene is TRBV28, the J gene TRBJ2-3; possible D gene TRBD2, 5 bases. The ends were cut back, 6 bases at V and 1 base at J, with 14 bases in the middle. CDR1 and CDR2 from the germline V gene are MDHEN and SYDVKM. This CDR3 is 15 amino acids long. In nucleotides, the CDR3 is TGTGCCAGCAGCCCCCGTGGTAGCGGCACAGATACGCAGTATTTT. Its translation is CASSPRGSGTDTQYF.

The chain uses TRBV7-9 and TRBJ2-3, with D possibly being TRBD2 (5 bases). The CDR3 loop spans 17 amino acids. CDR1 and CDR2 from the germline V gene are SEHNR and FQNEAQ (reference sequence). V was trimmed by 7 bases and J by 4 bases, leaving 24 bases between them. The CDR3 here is CASTPSWVAPEADTQYF. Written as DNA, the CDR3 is TGTGCCAGCACTCCCTCCTGGGTAGCGCCAGAGGCAGATACGCAGTATTTT.

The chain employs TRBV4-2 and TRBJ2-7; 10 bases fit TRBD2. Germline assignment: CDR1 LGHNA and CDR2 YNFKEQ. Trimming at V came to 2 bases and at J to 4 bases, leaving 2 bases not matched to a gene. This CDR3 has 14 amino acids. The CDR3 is CASSQLAGDYEQYF. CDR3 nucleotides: TGTGCCAGCAGCCAACTAGCGGGGGATTACGAGCAGTACTTC.

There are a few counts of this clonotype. This CDR3 is CASSPSGRWETQYF. For the CDR3, the DNA is TGTGCCAGCAGCCCTAGCGGGAGGTGGGAGACCCAGTACTTC. V gene TRBV2 combines with J gene TRBJ2-5; 11 bases match TRBD2. J lost 5 bases, V lost 6 bases, and 5 bases had no gene match. CDR1 and CDR2 from the germline V gene are SNHLY and FYNNEI. There are 14 residues in the CDR3.

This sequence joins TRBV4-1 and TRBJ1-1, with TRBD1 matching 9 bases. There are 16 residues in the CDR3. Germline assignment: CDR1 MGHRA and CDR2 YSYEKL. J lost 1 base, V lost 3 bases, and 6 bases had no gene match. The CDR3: CASSHRDRVTNTEAFF. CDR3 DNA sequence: TGCGCCAGCAGCCACCGGGACAGGGTGACGAACACTGAAGCTTTCTTT.

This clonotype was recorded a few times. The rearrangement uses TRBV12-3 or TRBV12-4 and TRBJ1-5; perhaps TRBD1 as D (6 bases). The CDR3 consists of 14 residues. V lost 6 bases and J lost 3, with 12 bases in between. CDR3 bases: TGTGCCAGCAGGCTGACAGGTATCAATCAGCCCCAGCATTTT. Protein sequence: CASRLTGINQPQHF.

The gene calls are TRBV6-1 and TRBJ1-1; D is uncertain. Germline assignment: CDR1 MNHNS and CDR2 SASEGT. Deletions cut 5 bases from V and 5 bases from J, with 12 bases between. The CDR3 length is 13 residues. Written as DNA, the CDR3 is TGTGCCAGCAGTACAGAGGTCTGGACTGAAGCTTTCTTT. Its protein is CASSTEVWTEAFF.

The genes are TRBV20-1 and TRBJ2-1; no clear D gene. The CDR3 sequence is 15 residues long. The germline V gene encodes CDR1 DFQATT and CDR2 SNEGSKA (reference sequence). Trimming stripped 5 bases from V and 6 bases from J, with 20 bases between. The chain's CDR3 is CSALGRATTFNEQFF. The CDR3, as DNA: TGCAGTGCTCTTGGCCGGGCTACAACTTTCAATGAGCAGTTCTTC.

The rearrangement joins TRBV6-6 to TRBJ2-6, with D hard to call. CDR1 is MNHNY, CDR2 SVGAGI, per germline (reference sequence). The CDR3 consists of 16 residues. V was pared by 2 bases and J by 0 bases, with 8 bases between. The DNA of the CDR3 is TGTGCCAGCAGTTACGTAGTCAGCTCTGGGGCCAACGTCCTGACTTTC. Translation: CASSYVVSSGANVLTF.

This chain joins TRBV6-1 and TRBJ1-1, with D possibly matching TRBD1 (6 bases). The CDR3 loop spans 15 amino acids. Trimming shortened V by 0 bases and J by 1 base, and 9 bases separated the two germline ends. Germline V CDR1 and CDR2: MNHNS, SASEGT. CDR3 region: CASSEADRRNTEAFF. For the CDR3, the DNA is TGTGCCAGCAGTGAAGCAGACAGGAGGAACACTGAAGCTTTCTTT.

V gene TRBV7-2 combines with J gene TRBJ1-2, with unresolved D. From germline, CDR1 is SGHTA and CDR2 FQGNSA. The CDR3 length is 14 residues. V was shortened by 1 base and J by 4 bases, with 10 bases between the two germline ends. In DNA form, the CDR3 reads TGTGCCAGCAGCTTAGATGGCCGGCCCTATGGCTACACCTTC. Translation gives CASSLDGRPYGYTF.

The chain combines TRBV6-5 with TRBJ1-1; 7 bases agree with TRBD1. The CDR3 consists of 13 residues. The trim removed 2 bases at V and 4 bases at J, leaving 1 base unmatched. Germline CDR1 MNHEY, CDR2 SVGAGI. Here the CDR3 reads CASSYRGRTEAFF. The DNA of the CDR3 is TGTGCCAGCAGTTACAGGGGGCGCACTGAAGCTTTCTTT.